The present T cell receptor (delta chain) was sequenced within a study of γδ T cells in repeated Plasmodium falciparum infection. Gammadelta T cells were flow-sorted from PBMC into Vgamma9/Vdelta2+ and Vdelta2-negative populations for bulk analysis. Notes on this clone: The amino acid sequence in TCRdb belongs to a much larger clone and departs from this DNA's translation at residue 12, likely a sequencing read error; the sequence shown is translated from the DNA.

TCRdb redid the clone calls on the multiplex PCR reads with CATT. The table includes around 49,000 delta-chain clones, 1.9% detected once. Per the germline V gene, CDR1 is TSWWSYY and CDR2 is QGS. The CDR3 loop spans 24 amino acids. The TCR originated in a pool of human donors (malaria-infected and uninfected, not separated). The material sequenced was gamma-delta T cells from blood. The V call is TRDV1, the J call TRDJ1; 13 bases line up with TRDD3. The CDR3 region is CALGEAVGTVKAPYWGIRTDKLIF. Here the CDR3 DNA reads TGTGCCCTTGGGGAAGCGGTAGGAACGGTCAAAGCTCCGTACTGGGGGATACGCACCGATAAACTCATCTTT.